Each of the 23 T cell receptor beta chains below was sequenced from the same sample in a study of persistence of HIV-infected CD4 T cells. Anti-CD3/anti-CD28 beads served as a nonspecific positive control stimulus. Sorting of responding CD4+ T cells relied on upregulated CD40 ligand together with CD69. These TCRs' antigens remain unknown. The libraries were made with immunoSEQ version 4 in survey mode. TCRdb's table, derived via immunoSEQ multiplex PCR, lists solely in-frame clones and lacks some. Of 40,000 to 55,000 clones listed, about 88% are singletons. Sequenced here: CD4+ T cells sorted from PBMCs after roughly 17-hour stimulation, sampled from a patient who received antiretroviral therapy. All receptors derive from an adult woman with HIV who was CMV-seropositive.

The chain is built from TRBV5-4 and TRBJ2-1, with D unresolved. V was cut by 3 bases and J by 6 bases, with 10 bases left in between. The CDR3 runs 13 residues. The germline CDR1 and CDR2 sequences are SGHNT and YYREEE (reference sequence). The CDR3 nucleotides are TGTGCCAGCAGCTCCCTACCCGGCAATGAGCAGTTCTTC. This translates into CASSSLPGNEQFF.

The genes are TRBV30 and TRBJ2-1; TRBD2 matches at 8 bases. Trimming cost V 3 bases and J 2 bases; bases outside gene matches: 0. Looked up from germline, CDR1 is GTSNPN and CDR2 is SVGIG (reference sequence). This CDR3 spans 13 amino acids. The CDR3 sequence: CAWSGGAYNEQFF. CDR3 DNA sequence: TGTGCCTGGAGCGGGGGGGCCTACAATGAGCAGTTCTTC.

The J gene is TRBJ1-1, the V gene TRBV27; D may be TRBD1 (6 bases). V lost 2 bases and J lost 1, with 17 bases in between. The germline V gene has CDR1 MNHEY and CDR2 SMNVEV (reference sequence). This CDR3 has 17 amino acids. As DNA, the CDR3 is TGTGCCAGCAGTTTAACGGGGGGCTATAAACGGAACACTGAAGCTTTCTTT. Amino acid sequence: CASSLTGGYKRNTEAFF.

In DNA, the CDR3 is TGTGCCAGCAGTTACACATCAACGGGGGCTGACTATGGCTACACCTTC. Amino acids: CASSYTSTGADYGYTF. This rearrangement joins TRBV6-5 to TRBJ1-2, with D possibly being TRBD1 (6 bases). The CDR3 has 16 amino acids. Germline V gene data show CDR1 as MNHEY and CDR2 as SVGAGI. Trimming left V 2 bases short and J 3 bases short, with 16 bases between.

The genes are TRBV6-4 and TRBJ1-6, with D perhaps matching TRBD1 (6 bases). The germline V gene has CDR1 MRHNA and CDR2 SNTAGT. V lost 5 bases to trimming and J lost 7 bases, with 15 bases between them. This CDR3 spans 15 amino acids. CDR3 in DNA: TGTGCCAGCAGTCTCGGCAGGGGTACAAATTCACCCCTCCACTTT. Its translation is CASSLGRGTNSPLHF.

The chain has TRBV30 and TRBJ1-2; D remains unclear. Trimming took off 3 bases at V and 1 base at J, with 3 bases between the two ends. This CDR3 has 11 residues. The germline CDR1 and CDR2 sequences are GTSNPN and SVGIG (reference sequence). The CDR3 nucleotides read TGTGCCTGGAGCCATAACTATGGCTACACCTTC. As protein: CAWSHNYGYTF. The whole variable domain, filled in from reference TRBV30 and TRBJ1-2, reads SQTIHQWPATLVQPVGSPLSLECTVEGTSNPNLYWYRQAAGRGLQLLFYSVGIGQISSEVPQNLSASRPQDRQFILSSKKLLLSDSGFYLCAWSHNYGYTFGSGTRLTVV.

This chain uses TRBV30 with TRBJ1-1; tentative D call: TRBD1 (6 bases). Germline V gene lookup returns CDR1 GTSNPN and CDR2 SVGIG (reference sequence). The ends were cut back, 2 bases at V and 5 bases at J, with 12 bases in the middle. The CDR3 extends over 13 amino acids. In nucleotides, the CDR3 is TGTGCCTGGAGTCACAACAGGGAGACTGAAGCTTTCTTT. It is translated as CAWSHNRETEAFF.

The count of this clone is one. The chain combines TRBV5-1 with TRBJ1-2, with D unclear. Looked up from germline, CDR1 is SGHRS and CDR2 is YFSETQ. Trimming took 0 bases from V and 2 from J, leaving 11 bases between them. The CDR3 totals 15 residues. The CDR3 region has the DNA TGCGCCAGCAGCTTGGAGGGAACCCTGAACTATGGCTACACCTTC. Translating gives CASSLEGTLNYGYTF.

The J gene is TRBJ1-3, the V gene TRBV18, with 9 bases fitting TRBD1. The CDR3 sequence is 16 residues long. J was trimmed by 8 bases and V by 4 bases; bases with no gene match: 12. Germline loops: CDR1 KGHSH, CDR2 LQKENI. The CDR3 nucleotides are TGTGCCAGCTCACGCGGGGCACAGGGGGCGGAGGACACCATATATTTT. Protein: CASSRGAQGAEDTIYF.

This chain links TRBV11-2 with TRBJ1-1; TRBD1 matches at 7 bases. CDR3 length: 16 amino acids. Losses at the gene ends were 1 base for V and 6 bases for J; bases not matched to a gene: 11. Germline-derived CDR1 and CDR2 are SGHAT and FQNNGV. The CDR3 region is CASSLVLSNRGAEAFF. The DNA for the CDR3 is TGTGCCAGCAGCTTAGTCTTGAGTAACAGGGGTGCTGAAGCTTTCTTT.

The chain is built from TRBV11-3 and TRBJ1-6; no clear D. CDR1 and CDR2 (germline): SGHNT, YENEEA. This CDR3 comprises 15 residues. Trimming left V 2 bases short and J 6 bases short, with 11 bases between. DNA of the CDR3: TGTGCCAGCAGCTTAACTCCGGCAGCTAATTCACCCCTCCACTTT. Its protein is CASSLTPAANSPLHF.

This chain uses TRBV6-6 with TRBJ2-7; the D is unclear. CDR1 is MNHNY and CDR2 is SVGAGI in the germline V gene (reference sequence). Trimming shortened V by 5 bases and J by 0 bases, and 8 bases separated the two germline ends. The CDR3 has 13 residues. CDR3 sequence: CASSQLISYEQYF. As DNA, the CDR3 is TGTGCCAGCAGTCAGCTTATCTCCTACGAGCAGTACTTC.

The chain employs TRBV7-3 and TRBJ1-1; D is unclear. The CDR3 contains 14 residues. Germline CDR1 SGHTA, CDR2 FQGTGA. Trimming pared 1 base from V and 1 base from J, leaving 7 bases between. The CDR3 nucleotides are TGTGCCAGCAGCTTAAACGGGGAGAACACTGAAGCTTTCTTT. The encoded protein is CASSLNGENTEAFF. Combining the CDR3 with reference TRBV7-3 and TRBJ1-1 gives the whole variable domain GAGVSQTPSNKVTEKGKYVELRCDPISGHTALYWYRQSLGQGPEFLIYFQGTGAADDSGLPNDRFFAVRPEGSVSTLKIQRTERGDSAVYLCASSLNGENTEAFFGQGTRLTVV.

This rearrangement joins TRBV24-1 to TRBJ2-2, with 10 bases lining up with TRBD1. CDR1 is KGHDR, CDR2 SFDVKD, per germline. J gave up 6 bases and V 0 bases, and 6 bases lay outside the gene matches. The CDR3 runs to 17 residues. The CDR3 DNA reads TGTGCCACCAGTGATTTGTCGGGGGACAGGGGATCCGGGGAGCTGTTTTTT. This translates into CATSDLSGDRGSGELFF.

This clone was counted once. This sequence joins TRBV10-2 and TRBJ1-5, with a weak D call TRBD1 (6 bases). The CDR3 is made up of 14 amino acids. V was pared by 4 bases and J by 5 bases, with 12 bases between. Germline V gene sequence: CDR1 WSHSY, CDR2 SAAADI. The CDR3 here is CASSVAGEYQPQHF. The CDR3 region has the DNA TGCGCCAGCAGTGTCGCAGGGGAATATCAGCCCCAGCATTTT.

This chain uses TRBV5-1 with TRBJ1-1; TRBD1 is a possible D gene (6 bases). From germline, CDR1 is SGHRS and CDR2 YFSETQ. Trimming took 3 bases from V and 7 from J, leaving 19 bases between them. The CDR3 is 15 amino acids. DNA for the CDR3: TGCGCCAGCAGCTGGGGGGGCGGGGGCGTTAGTGAAGCTTTCTTT. It yields the protein CASSWGGGGVSEAFF.

This clone was picked up one time. The rearrangement joins TRBV30 to TRBJ1-3; TRBD1 is a possible D gene (6 bases). The germline CDR1 and CDR2 sequences are GTSNPN and SVGIG (reference sequence). The CDR3 is 14 amino acids. V dropped 8 bases and J dropped 1 base, with 15 bases sitting between them. This chain's CDR3 is CARGTTTSGNTIYF. CDR3 bases: TGTGCCCGCGGGACAACTACTTCTGGAAACACCATATATTTT.

The chain is built from TRBV19 and TRBJ1-1; D is possibly TRBD1 (5 bases). The ends were cut back, 6 bases at V and 1 base at J, with 12 bases in the middle. The CDR3 has 14 amino acids. Germline V lookup: CDR1 LNHDA, CDR2 SQIVND (reference sequence). CDR3 protein: CASRKGPQNTEAFF. The CDR3 nucleotides read TGTGCCAGTAGAAAGGGACCGCAGAACACTGAAGCTTTCTTT.

The J gene is TRBJ1-3, the V gene TRBV5-1; maybe TRBD1 (6 bases). The CDR3 covers 15 residues. Germline V gene lookup returns CDR1 SGHRS and CDR2 YFSETQ. V lost 0 bases, J lost 0 bases, and 7 bases lay in between. CDR3 residues: CASSLGQVSGNTIYF. CDR3 coding DNA: TGCGCCAGCAGCTTGGGACAGGTCTCTGGAAACACCATATATTTT.

The rearrangement joins TRBV19 to TRBJ2-3; 11 nucleotides line up with TRBD2. The germline gives CDR1 LNHDA, CDR2 SQIVND (reference sequence). V was clipped by 6 bases and J by 5 bases; unmatched bases: 10. There are 16 residues in the CDR3. CDR3 DNA sequence: TGTGCCAGTAGCCGGGGGCTAGCGGGGGGAGGAGATACGCAGTATTTT. Its protein is CASSRGLAGGGDTQYF. Combining the CDR3 with reference TRBV19 and TRBJ2-3 gives the whole variable domain DGGITQSPKYLFRKEGQNVTLSCEQNLNHDAMYWYRQDPGQGLRLIYYSQIVNDFQKGDIAEGYSVSREKKESFPLTVTSAQKNPTAFYLCASSRGLAGGGDTQYFGPGTRLTVL.

This chain links TRBV25-1 with TRBJ1-1; D ambiguous. This CDR3 spans 13 amino acids. Germline V CDR1 and CDR2: MGHDK, SYGVNS. The V gene lost 1 base and the J gene lost 1 base, with 4 bases spanning the gap. CDR3 nucleotides: TGTGCCAGCAGTGAATCCTGGAACACTGAAGCTTTCTTT. This translates into CASSESWNTEAFF.

The V and J genes are TRBV18 and TRBJ1-1; tentative D call: TRBD1 (5 bases). V was pared by 0 bases and J by 4 bases, with 12 bases between. CDR1 and CDR2 from the germline V gene are KGHSH and LQKENI. CDR3 length: 15 amino acids. The CDR3 nucleotides read TGTGCCAGCTCACCACCAGACGGTGGGACCACTGAAGCTTTCTTT. This encodes CASSPPDGGTTEAFF.

The chain is built from TRBV2 and TRBJ1-6; D remains ambiguous. The CDR3 spans 12 residues. The germline CDR1 and CDR2 sequences are SNHLY and FYNNEI. Trimming shortened V by 9 bases and J by 13 bases, and 16 bases separated the two germline ends. CDR3 sequence reads: CASGSGDWPLHF. CDR3 nucleotides: TGTGCCAGTGGGTCCGGGGATTGGCCCCTCCACTTT.